This T cell receptor beta chain came from a study of Graves' ophthalmopathy and Graves' hyperthyroidism. This clonotype was recorded many times. The V and J ends lost 7 bases and 4 bases respectively, with 25 bases between them. The germline CDR1 and CDR2 sequences are LNHDA and SQIVND (reference sequence). The CDR3 extends over 17 amino acids. Amplifying from RNA transcripts, the study obtained TCR beta CDR3 regions. HTBI primers were employed in first-round RT-PCR, then a second-round multiplex PCR followed. TCRdb reanalysed the multiplex PCR reads using MiXCR and keeps one entry per CDR3 protein. The data contain more than 1,000,000 distinct CDR3 sequences, 35% to 45% of them singletons.

The TCR comes from an adult man with Graves' hyperthyroidism. The chain has TRBV19 and TRBJ1-1; no reliable D call. The sequencing sample was made of peripheral blood or thyroid tissue (not recorded which). The CDR3 nucleotides are TGTGCCAGTACCCGAAAGGGAGGAAGGATGATCGGCACTGAAGCTTTCTTT. Protein product: CASTRKGGRMIGTEAFF.